A single sample is the source of the 8 T cell receptor beta chains below, sequenced in a study of cytomegalovirus exposure and HLA in healthy donors. Only in-frame clones appear in the TCRdb table, and some are missing; sequencing was by immunoSEQ multiplex PCR. The sample contains 130,000 or so clones, 89% of which appear only once. Sequencing was done on a sample of PBMCs. These TCRs come from a woman under 30 in good health and CMV-seronegative.

The genes are TRBV13 and TRBJ1-2; 12 bases are shared with TRBD1. There are 15 residues in the CDR3. Germline-derived CDR1 and CDR2 are PRHDT and FYEKMQ (reference sequence). V trimming: 4 bases; J trimming: 3 bases; junction bases outside the gene matches: 3. The CDR3 region has the DNA TGTGCCAGCAGCTCGGGACAGGGGGCCCACTATGGCTACACCTTC. The encoded protein is CASSSGQGAHYGYTF.

The chain joins TRBV19 to TRBJ1-2; D gene unclear. The CDR3 contains 14 residues. V gave up 6 bases and J gave up 7 bases, with 18 bases separating them. CDR1 LNHDA and CDR2 SQIVND come from the germline V gene (reference sequence). This CDR3 is CASSPRVLTGGYTF. CDR3 nucleotide sequence: TGTGCCAGTAGCCCTAGAGTCTTGACGGGTGGCTACACCTTC.

The J gene is TRBJ2-7, the V gene TRBV5-1; D may be TRBD1 (5 bases). Looked up from germline, CDR1 is SGHRS and CDR2 is YFSETQ. V lost 2 bases, J lost 2 bases, and 20 bases lay in between. This CDR3 has 17 amino acids. In DNA, the CDR3 is TGCGCCAGCAGCTTTGGAGAGGTCCTTGGGGCGCCCTACGAGCAGTACTTC. It yields the protein CASSFGEVLGAPYEQYF.

The rearrangement links TRBV27 to TRBJ2-1, with 13 positions matching TRBD2. Germline V gene data show CDR1 as MNHEY and CDR2 as SMNVEV (reference sequence). J gave up 10 bases and V 5 bases, and 17 bases lay outside the gene matches. The CDR3 loop spans 18 amino acids. CDR3 nucleotides: TGTGCCAGCAGTACCTGGTTCGGACTAGCGGGGGCCCGAGGAGAGCAGTTCTTC. Its protein is CASSTWFGLAGARGEQFF.

The chain joins TRBV18 to TRBJ1-1; D call uncertain. The V gene's germline CDR1 is KGHSH and CDR2 LQKENI. V lost 6 bases and J lost 0, with 14 bases in between. The CDR3 extends over 15 amino acids. CDR3: CASSSPGKMNTEAFF. The CDR3 nucleotides read TGTGCCAGCTCTTCACCGGGTAAAATGAACACTGAAGCTTTCTTT.

The chain combines TRBV7-8 with TRBJ1-1, with D uncertain. In germline, CDR1 is SGHVS, CDR2 FQNEAQ. V was shortened by 5 bases and J by 2 bases, with 15 bases between the two germline ends. The CDR3 consists of 15 residues. The CDR3 loop reads CASSPRRVDNTEAFF. In DNA, the CDR3 is TGTGCCAGCAGCCCAAGGAGGGTTGATAACACTGAAGCTTTCTTT.

This chain uses TRBV5-6 with TRBJ1-1; 9 bases map to TRBD1. V gave up 2 bases and J gave up 4 bases; unmatched junction bases: 6. Germline CDR1 is SGHDT and CDR2 is YYEEEE. CDR3 size: 15 residues. The CDR3 sequence is CASSFRDRAVTEAFF. CDR3 sequence (DNA): TGTGCCAGCAGCTTCCGGGACAGGGCAGTCACTGAAGCTTTCTTT.

This chain uses TRBV9 with TRBJ2-3; D not resolved. Trimming left V 1 base short and J 3 bases short, with 9 bases between. From germline, CDR1 is SGDLS and CDR2 YYNGEE. The CDR3 loop spans 14 amino acids. CDR3 in amino acids: CASSVSETTDTQYF. The DNA for the CDR3 is TGTGCCAGCAGCGTAAGCGAGACTACAGATACGCAGTATTTT.